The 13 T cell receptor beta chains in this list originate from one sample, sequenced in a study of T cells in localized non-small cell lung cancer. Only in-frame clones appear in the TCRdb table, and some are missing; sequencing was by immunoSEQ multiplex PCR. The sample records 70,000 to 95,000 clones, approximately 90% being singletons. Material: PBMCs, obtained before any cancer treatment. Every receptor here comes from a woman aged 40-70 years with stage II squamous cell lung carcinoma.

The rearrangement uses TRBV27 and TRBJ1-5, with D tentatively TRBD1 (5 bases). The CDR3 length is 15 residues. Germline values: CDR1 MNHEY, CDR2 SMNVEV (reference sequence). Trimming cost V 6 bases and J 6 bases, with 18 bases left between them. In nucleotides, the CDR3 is TGTGCCAGCAGGTCCCGTATCGGGGGAAGTCAGCCCCAGCATTTT. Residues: CASRSRIGGSQPQHF.

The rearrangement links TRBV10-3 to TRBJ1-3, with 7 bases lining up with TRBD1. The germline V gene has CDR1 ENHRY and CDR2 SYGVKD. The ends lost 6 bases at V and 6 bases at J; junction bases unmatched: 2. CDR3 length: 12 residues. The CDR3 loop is CAIRGQKNTIYF. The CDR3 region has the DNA TGTGCCATCAGGGGACAGAAAAACACCATATATTTT.

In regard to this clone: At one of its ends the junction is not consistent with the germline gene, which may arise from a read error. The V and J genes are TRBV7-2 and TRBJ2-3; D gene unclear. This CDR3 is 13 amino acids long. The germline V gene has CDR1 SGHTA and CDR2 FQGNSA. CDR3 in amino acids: CASSQEPADTQYF. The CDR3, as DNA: TGTGCCAGCAGCCAAGAACCCGCAGATACACAGTATTTT.

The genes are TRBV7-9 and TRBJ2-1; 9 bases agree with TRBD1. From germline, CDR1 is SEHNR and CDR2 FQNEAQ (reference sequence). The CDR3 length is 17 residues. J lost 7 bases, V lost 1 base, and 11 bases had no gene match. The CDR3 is CASSLGSGQGYVNEQFF. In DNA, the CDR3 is TGTGCCAGCAGCTTAGGATCGGGACAGGGCTACGTTAATGAGCAGTTCTTC.

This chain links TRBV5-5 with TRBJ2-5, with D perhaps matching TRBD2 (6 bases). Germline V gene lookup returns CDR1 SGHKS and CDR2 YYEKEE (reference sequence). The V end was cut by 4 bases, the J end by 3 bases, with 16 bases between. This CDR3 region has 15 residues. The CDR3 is CASSDPAGPKETQYF. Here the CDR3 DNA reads TGTGCCAGCAGCGATCCCGCGGGACCGAAAGAGACCCAGTACTTC.

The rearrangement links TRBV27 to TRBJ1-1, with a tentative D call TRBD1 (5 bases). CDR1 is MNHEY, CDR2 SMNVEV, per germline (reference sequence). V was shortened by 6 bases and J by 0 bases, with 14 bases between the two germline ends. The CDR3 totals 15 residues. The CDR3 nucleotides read TGTGCCAGCAGAGGCCCCGGGGCGCTGAACACTGAAGCTTTCTTT. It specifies CASRGPGALNTEAFF.

In DNA, the CDR3 is TGTGCCAGCGCGGGACAGCTCAATCAGCCCCAGCATTTT. Its protein is CASAGQLNQPQHF. V usage is TRBV19 and J usage is TRBJ1-5; 7 bases are shared with TRBD1. The CDR3 spans 13 residues. V shed 9 bases and J 3 bases; nucleotides not matched to a gene: 5. Looked up from germline, CDR1 is LNHDA and CDR2 is SQIVND (reference sequence).

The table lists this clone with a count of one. The CDR3 is CASSREGGTDTQYF. CDR3 nucleotides: TGTGCCAGCAGCCGGGAGGGGGGCACAGATACGCAGTATTTT. This chain joins TRBV5-4 and TRBJ2-3; TRBD2 matches at 8 bases. Trimming at V came to 4 bases and at J to 1 base, leaving 2 bases not matched to a gene. CDR1 and CDR2 (germline): SGHNT, YYREEE (reference sequence). The CDR3 is 14 amino acids.

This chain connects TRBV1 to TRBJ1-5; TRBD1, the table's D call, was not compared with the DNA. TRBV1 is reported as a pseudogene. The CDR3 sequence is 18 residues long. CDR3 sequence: CTSSHPGDRLNAGQPQHF. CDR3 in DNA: TGCACCAGCAGCCACCCCGGGGACAGGCTAAACGCGGGTCAGCCCCAGCATTTT.

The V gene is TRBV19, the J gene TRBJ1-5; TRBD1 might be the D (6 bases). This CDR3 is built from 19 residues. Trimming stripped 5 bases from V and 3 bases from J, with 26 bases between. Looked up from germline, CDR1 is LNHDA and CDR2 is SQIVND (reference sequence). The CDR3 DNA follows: TGTGCCAGTAGTCCGCTTACCCGACCAAACCACAGGGACAATCAGCCCCAGCATTTT. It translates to CASSPLTRPNHRDNQPQHF.

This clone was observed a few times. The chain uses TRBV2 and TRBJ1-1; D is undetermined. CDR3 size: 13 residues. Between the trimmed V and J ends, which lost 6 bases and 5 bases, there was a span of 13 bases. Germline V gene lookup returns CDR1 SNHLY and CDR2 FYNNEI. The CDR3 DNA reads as TGTGCCAGCAGAAGAGGCCGCGGGACTGAAGCTTTCTTT. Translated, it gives CASRRGRGTEAFF.

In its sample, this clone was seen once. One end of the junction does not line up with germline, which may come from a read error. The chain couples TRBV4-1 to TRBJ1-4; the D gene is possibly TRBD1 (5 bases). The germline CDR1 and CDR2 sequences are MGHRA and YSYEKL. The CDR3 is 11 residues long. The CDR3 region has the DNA TGCGCCAGCAGCCAAGGGGACCTTTCCGAATTT. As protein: CASSQGDLSEF.

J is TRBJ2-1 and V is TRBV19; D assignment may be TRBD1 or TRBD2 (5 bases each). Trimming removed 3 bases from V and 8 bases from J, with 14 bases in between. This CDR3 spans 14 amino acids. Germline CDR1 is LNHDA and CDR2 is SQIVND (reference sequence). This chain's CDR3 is CASSMGARGDEQFF. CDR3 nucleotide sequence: TGTGCCAGTAGTATGGGAGCCCGAGGGGATGAGCAGTTCTTC.